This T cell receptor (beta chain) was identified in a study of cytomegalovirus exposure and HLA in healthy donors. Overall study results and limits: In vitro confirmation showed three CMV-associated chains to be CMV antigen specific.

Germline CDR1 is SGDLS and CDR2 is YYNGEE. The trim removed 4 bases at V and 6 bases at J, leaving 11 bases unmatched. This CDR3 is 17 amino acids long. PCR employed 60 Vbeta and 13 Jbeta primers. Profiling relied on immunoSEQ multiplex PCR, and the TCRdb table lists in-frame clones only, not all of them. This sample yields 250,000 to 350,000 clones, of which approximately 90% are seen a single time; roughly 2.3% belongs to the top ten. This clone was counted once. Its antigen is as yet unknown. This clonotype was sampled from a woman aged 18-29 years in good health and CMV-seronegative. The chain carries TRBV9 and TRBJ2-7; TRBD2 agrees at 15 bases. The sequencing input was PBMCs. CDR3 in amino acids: CASSPGLAGGPQSEQYF. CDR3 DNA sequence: TGTGCCAGCAGCCCGGGACTAGCGGGGGGACCTCAGAGCGAGCAGTACTTC.